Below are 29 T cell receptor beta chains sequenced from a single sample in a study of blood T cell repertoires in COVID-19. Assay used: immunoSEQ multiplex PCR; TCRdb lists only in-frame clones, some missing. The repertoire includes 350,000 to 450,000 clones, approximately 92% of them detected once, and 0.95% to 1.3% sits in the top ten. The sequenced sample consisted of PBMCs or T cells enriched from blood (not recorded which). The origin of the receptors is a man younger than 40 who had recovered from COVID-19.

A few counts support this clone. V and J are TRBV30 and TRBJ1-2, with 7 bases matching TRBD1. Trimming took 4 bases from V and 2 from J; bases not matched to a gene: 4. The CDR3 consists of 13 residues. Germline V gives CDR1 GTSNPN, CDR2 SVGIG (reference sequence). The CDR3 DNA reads TGTGCCTGGATTCAACAGGGGAACTATGGCTACACCTTC. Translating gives CAWIQQGNYGYTF.

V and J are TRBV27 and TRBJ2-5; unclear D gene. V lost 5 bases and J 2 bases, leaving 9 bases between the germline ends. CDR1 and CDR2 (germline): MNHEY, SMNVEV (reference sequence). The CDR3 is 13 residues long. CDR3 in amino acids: CASSLDIQETQYF. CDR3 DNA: TGTGCCAGCAGTCTCGACATTCAAGAGACCCAGTACTTC.

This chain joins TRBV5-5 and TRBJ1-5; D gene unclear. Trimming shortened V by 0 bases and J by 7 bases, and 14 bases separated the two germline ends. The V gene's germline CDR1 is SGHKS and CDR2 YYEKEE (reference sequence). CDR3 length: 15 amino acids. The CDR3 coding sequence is TGTGCCAGCAGCTTGGAGCGGGGTATGGAACAGCCCCAGCATTTT. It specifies CASSLERGMEQPQHF.

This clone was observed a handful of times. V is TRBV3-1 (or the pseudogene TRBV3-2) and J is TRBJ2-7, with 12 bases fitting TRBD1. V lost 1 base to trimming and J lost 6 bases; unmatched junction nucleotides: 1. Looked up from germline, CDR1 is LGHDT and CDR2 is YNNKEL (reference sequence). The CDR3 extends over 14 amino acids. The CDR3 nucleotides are TGTGCCAGCAGCCAAGGGGGACAGGGGGCCGAGCAGTACTTC. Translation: CASSQGGQGAEQYF.

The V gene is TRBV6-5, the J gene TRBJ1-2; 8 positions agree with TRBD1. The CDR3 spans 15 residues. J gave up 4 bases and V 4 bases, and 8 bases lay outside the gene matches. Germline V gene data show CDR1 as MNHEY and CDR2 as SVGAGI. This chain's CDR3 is CASSLDADRGYGYTF. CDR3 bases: TGTGCCAGCAGTTTAGATGCCGACAGGGGCTATGGCTACACCTTC.

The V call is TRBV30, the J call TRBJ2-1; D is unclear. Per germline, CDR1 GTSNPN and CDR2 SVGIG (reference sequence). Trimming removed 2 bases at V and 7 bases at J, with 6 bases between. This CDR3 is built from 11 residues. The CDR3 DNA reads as TGTGCCTGGAGTCTCCCTAATGAGCAGTTCTTC. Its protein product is CAWSLPNEQFF.

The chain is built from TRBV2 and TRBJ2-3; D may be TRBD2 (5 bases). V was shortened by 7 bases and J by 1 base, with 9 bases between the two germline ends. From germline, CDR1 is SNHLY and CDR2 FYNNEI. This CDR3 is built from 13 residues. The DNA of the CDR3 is TGTGCCAGCATTTCCGGGGGCACAGATACGCAGTATTTT. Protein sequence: CASISGGTDTQYF.

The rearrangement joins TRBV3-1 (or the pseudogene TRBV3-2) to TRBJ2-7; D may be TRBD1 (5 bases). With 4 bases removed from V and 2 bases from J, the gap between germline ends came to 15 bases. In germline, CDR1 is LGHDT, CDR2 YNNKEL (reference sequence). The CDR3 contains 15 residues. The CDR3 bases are TGTGCCAGCAGCCCACGTCAGGGCACCCCCTACGAGCAGTACTTC. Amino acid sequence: CASSPRQGTPYEQYF.

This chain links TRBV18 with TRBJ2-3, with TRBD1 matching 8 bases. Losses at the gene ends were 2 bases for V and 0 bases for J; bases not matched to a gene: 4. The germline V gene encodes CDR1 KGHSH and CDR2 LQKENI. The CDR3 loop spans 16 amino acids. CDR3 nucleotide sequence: TGTGCCAGCTCACCAGGGACAGGAACTAGCACAGATACGCAGTATTTT. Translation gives CASSPGTGTSTDTQYF.

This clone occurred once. The CDR3 DNA follows: TGTGCCAGCAGCTTAGACGCAGCGGGTACCGGGGAGCTGTTTTTT. As protein: CASSLDAAGTGELFF. V is TRBV7-8 and J is TRBJ2-2; maybe TRBD2 (6 bases). V was pared by 1 base and J by 5 bases, with 11 bases between. The CDR3 is 15 amino acids. The V gene's germline CDR1 is SGHVS and CDR2 FQNEAQ.

CDR3 amino acids: CASSPMGHQPQHF. The CDR3 coding sequence is TGTGCCAGCAGCCCCATGGGGCATCAGCCCCAGCATTTT. This chain connects TRBV7-3 to TRBJ1-5, with a possible D match to TRBD1 (5 bases). The CDR3 consists of 13 residues. Germline loops: CDR1 SGHTA, CDR2 FQGTGA. Trimming pared 5 bases from V and 5 bases from J, leaving 10 bases between.

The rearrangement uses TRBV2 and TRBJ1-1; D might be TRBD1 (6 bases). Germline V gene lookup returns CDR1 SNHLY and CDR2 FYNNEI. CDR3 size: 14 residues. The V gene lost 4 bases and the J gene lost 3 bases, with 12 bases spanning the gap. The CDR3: CASSGQVTDTEAFF. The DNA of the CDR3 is TGTGCCAGCAGTGGACAGGTTACCGACACTGAAGCTTTCTTT. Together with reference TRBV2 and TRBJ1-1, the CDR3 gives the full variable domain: EPEVTQTPSHQVTQMGQEVILRCVPISNHLYFYWYRQILGQKVEFLVSFYNNEISEKSEIFDDQFSVERPDGSNFTLKIRSTKLEDSAMYFCASSGQVTDTEAFFGQGTRLTVV.

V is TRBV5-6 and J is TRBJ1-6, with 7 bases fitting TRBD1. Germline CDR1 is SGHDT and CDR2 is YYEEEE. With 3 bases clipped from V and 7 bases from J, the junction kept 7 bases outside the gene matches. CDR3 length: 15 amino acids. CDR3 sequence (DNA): TGTGCCAGCAGCTCCGCCGGGACAGCAAATTCACCCCTCCACTTT. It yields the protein CASSSAGTANSPLHF.

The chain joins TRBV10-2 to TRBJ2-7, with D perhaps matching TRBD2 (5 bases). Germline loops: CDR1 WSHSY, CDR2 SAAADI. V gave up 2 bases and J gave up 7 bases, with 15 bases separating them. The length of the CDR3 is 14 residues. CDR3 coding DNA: TGCGCCAGCAGTGAGGTAATAGCGCTCCGGGAGCAGTACTTC. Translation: CASSEVIALREQYF.

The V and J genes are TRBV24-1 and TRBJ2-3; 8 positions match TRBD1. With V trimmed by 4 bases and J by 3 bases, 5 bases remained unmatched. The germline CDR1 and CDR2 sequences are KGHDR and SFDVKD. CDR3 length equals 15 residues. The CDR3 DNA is TGTGCCACCAGTGACCGGGGACAGGATACAGATACGCAGTATTTT. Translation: CATSDRGQDTDTQYF.

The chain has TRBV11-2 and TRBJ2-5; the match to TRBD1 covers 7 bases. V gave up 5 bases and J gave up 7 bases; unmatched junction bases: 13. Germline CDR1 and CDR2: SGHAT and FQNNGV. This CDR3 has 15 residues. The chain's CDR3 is CASSPRQGPLPTQYF. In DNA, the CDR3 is TGTGCCAGCAGCCCACGACAGGGCCCTCTCCCGACCCAGTACTTC.

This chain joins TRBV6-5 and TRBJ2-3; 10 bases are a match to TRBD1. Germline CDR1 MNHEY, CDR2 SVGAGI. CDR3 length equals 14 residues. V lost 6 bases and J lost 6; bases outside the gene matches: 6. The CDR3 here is CASRDGTGVDTQYF. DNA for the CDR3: TGTGCCAGCAGAGATGGGACAGGGGTGGATACGCAGTATTTT.

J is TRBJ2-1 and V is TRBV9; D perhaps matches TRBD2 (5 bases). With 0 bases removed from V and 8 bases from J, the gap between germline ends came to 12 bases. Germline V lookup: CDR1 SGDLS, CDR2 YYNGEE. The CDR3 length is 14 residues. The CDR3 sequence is CASSVVTRSDEQFF. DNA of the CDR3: TGTGCCAGCAGCGTAGTTACTAGGAGCGATGAGCAGTTCTTC.

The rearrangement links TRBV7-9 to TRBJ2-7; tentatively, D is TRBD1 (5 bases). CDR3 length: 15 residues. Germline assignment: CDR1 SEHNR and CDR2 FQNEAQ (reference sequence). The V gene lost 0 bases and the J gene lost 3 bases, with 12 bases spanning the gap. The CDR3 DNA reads TGTGCCAGCAGCTTAGCCCAAGGGGAAAACTACGAGCAGTACTTC. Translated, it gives CASSLAQGENYEQYF.

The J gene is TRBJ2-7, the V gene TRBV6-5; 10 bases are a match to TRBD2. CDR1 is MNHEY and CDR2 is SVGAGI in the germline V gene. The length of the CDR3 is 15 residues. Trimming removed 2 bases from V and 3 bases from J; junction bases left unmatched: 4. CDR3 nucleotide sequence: TGTGCCAGCAGTTACGCGTCTAGCGGGAGCTACGAGCAGTACTTC. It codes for CASSYASSGSYEQYF.

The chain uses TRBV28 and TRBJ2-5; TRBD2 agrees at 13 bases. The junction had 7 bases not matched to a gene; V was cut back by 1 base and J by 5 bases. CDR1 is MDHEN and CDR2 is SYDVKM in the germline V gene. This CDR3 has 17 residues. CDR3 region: CASSLLTSGRGGETQYF. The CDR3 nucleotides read TGTGCCAGCAGTTTATTAACTAGCGGGAGGGGAGGGGAGACCCAGTACTTC.

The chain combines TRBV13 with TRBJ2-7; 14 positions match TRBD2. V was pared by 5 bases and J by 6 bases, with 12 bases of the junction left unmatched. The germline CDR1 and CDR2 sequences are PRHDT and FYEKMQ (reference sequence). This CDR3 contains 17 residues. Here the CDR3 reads CASSQGGTSGSRFEQYF. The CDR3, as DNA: TGTGCCAGCAGCCAGGGGGGGACTAGCGGGAGTCGGTTCGAGCAGTACTTC.

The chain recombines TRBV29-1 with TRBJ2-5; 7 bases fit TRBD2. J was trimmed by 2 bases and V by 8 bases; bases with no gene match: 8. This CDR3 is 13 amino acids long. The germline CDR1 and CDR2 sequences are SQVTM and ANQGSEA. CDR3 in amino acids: CSIETSPQETQYF. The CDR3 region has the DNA TGCAGCATAGAGACTAGCCCACAAGAGACCCAGTACTTC.

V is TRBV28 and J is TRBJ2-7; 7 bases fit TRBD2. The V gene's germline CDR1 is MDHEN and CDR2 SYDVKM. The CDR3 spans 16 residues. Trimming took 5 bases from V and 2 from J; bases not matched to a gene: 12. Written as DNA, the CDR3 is TGTGCCAGCAGTCCGGGAGGTTTGCGGACCGCCTACGAGCAGTACTTC. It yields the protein CASSPGGLRTAYEQYF. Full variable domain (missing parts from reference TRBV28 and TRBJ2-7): DVKVTQSSRYLVKRTGEKVFLECVQDMDHENMFWYRQDPGLGLRLIYFSYDVKMKEKGDIPEGYSVSREKKERFSLILESASTNQTSMYLCASSPGGLRTAYEQYFGPGTRLTVT.

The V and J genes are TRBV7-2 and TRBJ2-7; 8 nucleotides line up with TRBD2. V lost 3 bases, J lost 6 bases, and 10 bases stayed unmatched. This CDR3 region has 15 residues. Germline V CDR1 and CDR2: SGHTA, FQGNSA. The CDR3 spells CASSLSSGTEGEQYF. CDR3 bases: TGTGCCAGCAGCTTGAGTAGCGGGACGGAGGGCGAGCAGTACTTC.

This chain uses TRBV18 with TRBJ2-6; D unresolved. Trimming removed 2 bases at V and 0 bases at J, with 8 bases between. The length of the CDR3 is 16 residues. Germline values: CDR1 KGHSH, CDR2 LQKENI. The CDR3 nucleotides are TGTGCCAGCTCACCAATTGCCTACTCTGGGGCCAACGTCCTGACTTTC. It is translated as CASSPIAYSGANVLTF.

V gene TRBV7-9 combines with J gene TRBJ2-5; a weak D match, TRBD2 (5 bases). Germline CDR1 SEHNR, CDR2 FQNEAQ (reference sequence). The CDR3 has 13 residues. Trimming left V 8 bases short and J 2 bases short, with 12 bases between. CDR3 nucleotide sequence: TGTGCCAGCCTCCCTAGCCTGCAAGAGACCCAGTACTTC. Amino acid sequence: CASLPSLQETQYF. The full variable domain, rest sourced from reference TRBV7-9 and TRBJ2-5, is DTGVSQNPRHKITKRGQNVTFRCDPISEHNRLYWYRQTLGQGPEFLTYFQNEAQLEKSRLLSDRFSAERPKGSFSTLEIQRTEQGDSAMYLCASLPSLQETQYFGPGTRLLVL.

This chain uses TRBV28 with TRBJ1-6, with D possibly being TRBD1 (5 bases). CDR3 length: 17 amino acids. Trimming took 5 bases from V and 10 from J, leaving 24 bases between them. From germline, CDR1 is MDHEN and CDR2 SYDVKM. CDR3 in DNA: TGTGCCAGCAGTCCCCTTGCTTTTGGGCGGGGGGAATCACCCCTCCACTTT. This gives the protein CASSPLAFGRGESPLHF. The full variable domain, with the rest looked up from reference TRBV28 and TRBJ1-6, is DVKVTQSSRYLVKRTGEKVFLECVQDMDHENMFWYRQDPGLGLRLIYFSYDVKMKEKGDIPEGYSVSREKKERFSLILESASTNQTSMYLCASSPLAFGRGESPLHFGNGTRLTVT.

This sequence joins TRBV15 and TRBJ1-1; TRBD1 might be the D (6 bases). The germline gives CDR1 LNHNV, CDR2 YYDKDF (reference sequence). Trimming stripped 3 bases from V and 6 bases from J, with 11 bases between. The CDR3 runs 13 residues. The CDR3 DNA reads TGTGCCACCAGCAGGAGGGACACCTCTGAAGCTTTCTTT. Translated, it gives CATSRRDTSEAFF.